The present T cell receptor (beta chain) was sequenced within a study of technical replicates of blood from a handful of donors. The CDR3 runs to 16 residues. Germline loops: CDR1 LNHDA, CDR2 SQIVND (reference sequence). Trimming cost V 3 bases and J 1 base, with 15 bases left between them. TCRdb's copy holds only in-frame clones and misses some; the assay was immunoSEQ multiplex PCR. The data contain fewer than 90,000 clones, around 94% of them singletons. Sequencing was carried out using T cells isolated from PBMCs. The chain employs TRBV19 and TRBJ2-5, with D possibly TRBD2 on 5 matching bases. The origin of this receptor is a human donor in good health. The chain's CDR3 is CASSMSPSGLQETQYF. The CDR3 nucleotides are TGTGCCAGTAGTATGTCACCCAGCGGACTCCAAGAGACCCAGTACTTC.